These T cell receptor beta chains were read from a single sample in a study of control samples from healthy donors and cancer patients. Produced via immunoSEQ multiplex PCR; TCRdb's table is partial and in-frame only. This table holds about 65,000 clones, 90% found once. Sequencing used PBMCs. Every receptor here comes from a woman between 45 and 60 years old with colorectal cancer. The CDR3 runs from the conserved cysteine through the conserved F or W. D genes are given only for firm matches. Part of the rows lack a size; the others show once, few, many or a class for expanded clones.

>.|TRBJ2-1|TRBV18|TRBD2
CASSPPSSGGNNEQFF
TGTGCCAGCTCACCACCTAGTAGCGGGGGGAACAATGAGCAGTTCTTC
>once|TRBJ1-1|TRBV5-1|TRBD1
CASSLDRGPGNTEAFF
TGCGCCAGCAGCTTGGACAGGGGGCCTGGGAACACTGAAGCTTTCTTT
>.|TRBJ1-2|TRBV28|TRBD1
CASSSDRDGYTF
TGTGCCAGCAGTTCCGACAGGGACGGCTACACCTTC
>.|TRBJ1-2|TRBV28|.
CASSLPDRNYGYTF
TGTGCCAGCAGTTTGCCAGACAGAAACTATGGCTACACCTTC
>.|TRBJ2-3|TRBV15|TRBD1
CATGQGADTQYF
TGTGCCACGGGACAGGGGGCGGATACGCAGTATTTT
>.|TRBJ1-5|TRBV23-1|TRBD1
CASSQLPLDGTGDQPQHF
TGCGCCAGCAGTCAACTACCCTTGGACGGGACAGGGGATCAGCCCCAGCATTTT
>.|TRBJ2-7|TRBV3-1/TRBV3-2|.
CASSQPEQGINEQYF
TGTGCCAGCAGCCAACCTGAGCAGGGGATCAACGAGCAGTACTTC
>.|TRBJ1-1|TRBV6-1|.
CASSDKGLMNTEAFF
TGTGCCAGCAGTGATAAAGGGCTGATGAACACTGAAGCTTTCTTT
>.|TRBJ2-5|TRBV24-1|TRBD2
CATSDSLAGVGETQYF
TGTGCCACCAGTGATTCTCTAGCGGGGGTTGGAGAGACCCAGTACTTC
>.|TRBJ2-7|TRBV12-3/TRBV12-4|TRBD2
CASERESSYEQYF
TGTGCCAGTGAGCGGGAGAGCTCCTACGAGCAGTACTTC
>.|TRBJ2-7|TRBV7-9|TRBD1
CASSLGQGAMHEQYF
TGTGCCAGCAGCTTGGGACAGGGGGCTATGCACGAGCAGTACTTC
>.|TRBJ1-4|TRBV11-2|.
CASRRGTNEKLFF
TGTGCCAGCAGGAGAGGGACTAATGAAAAACTGTTTTTT
>.|TRBJ1-1|TRBV29-1|TRBD1
CSVAQGLNTEAFF
TGCAGCGTTGCACAGGGGTTGAACACTGAAGCTTTCTTT
>.|TRBJ1-2|TRBV2|.
CASSTRTETSYGYTF
TGTGCCAGCAGTACTCGGACAGAAACGTCCTATGGCTACACCTTC
>.|TRBJ2-1|TRBV9|TRBD2
CASSGSDSGASYNEQFF
TGTGCCAGCAGCGGTTCGGATAGCGGGGCATCTTACAATGAGCAGTTCTTC
>.|TRBJ1-3|TRBV11-2|.
CSYSGNTIYF
TGCTCCTACTCTGGAAACACCATATATTTT
>once|TRBJ1-4|TRBV2|TRBD1
CASRVTGNEKLFF
TGTGCCAGCAGGGTGACAGGGAATGAAAAACTGTTTTTT
>.|TRBJ2-7|TRBV3-1/TRBV3-2|TRBD2
CASSQDFGTSISYEQYF
TGTGCCAGCAGCCAAGATTTTGGGACTAGCATCTCCTACGAGCAGTACTTC
>.|TRBJ2-1|TRBV11-3|TRBD2
CASSLGGLAGDSYNEQFF
TGTGCCAGCAGCTTGGGAGGACTAGCGGGGGACTCCTACAATGAGCAGTTCTTC
>.|TRBJ1-2|TRBV19|TRBD1
CASTERGDSPIYGYTF
TGTGCCAGTACCGAGAGGGGGGACAGCCCGATCTATGGCTACACCTTC
>.|TRBJ2-3|TRBV19|.
CASSAVAGQSRVTQYF
TGTGCCAGTAGTGCCGTGGCAGGACAATCGAGGGTTACGCAGTATTTT
>.|TRBJ2-7|TRBV9|TRBD2
CASSGRTSGGEQYF
TGTGCCAGCAGCGGGAGGACTAGCGGGGGCGAGCAGTACTTC
>.|TRBJ2-7|TRBV10-1|.
CASSEVTGGGSEQYF
TGCGCCAGCAGTGAGGTGACGGGTGGGGGGTCCGAGCAGTACTTC
>.|TRBJ1-6|TRBV21-1|.
CASSKRGDPYNSPLHF
TGTGCCAGCAGCAAACGGGGGGACCCCTATAATTCACCCCTCCACTTT
>.|TRBJ1-6|TRBV28|.
CASSLKQLYRVWSPLHF
TGTGCCAGCAGTTTAAAACAGCTCTACAGGGTGTGGTCACCCCTCCACTTT
>.|TRBJ2-1|TRBV11-2|TRBD2
CASSYPFTAWTSYNEQFF
TGTGCCAGCAGCTACCCTTTTACCGCTTGGACTAGCTACAATGAGCAGTTCTTC
>.|TRBJ1-5|TRBV2|.
CASRPPGREGNQPQHF
TGTGCCAGCAGGCCCCCGGGGAGGGAGGGGAATCAGCCCCAGCATTTT
>.|TRBJ1-1|TRBV28|TRBD1
CASSLFYSTGGFRMLIWTEAFF
TGTGCCAGCAGTTTATTTTATTCGACAGGGGGCTTTAGGATGTTGATTTGGACTGAAGCTTTCTTT
>.|TRBJ2-2|TRBV5-1|.
CASSLEPTTGELFF
TGCGCCAGCAGCTTGGAACCAACTACCGGGGAGCTGTTTTTT
>once|TRBJ1-1|TRBV10-3|.
CAISELRDRTEAFF
TGTGCCATCAGTGAGCTTAGGGACCGCACTGAAGCTTTCTTT
>.|TRBJ1-6|TRBV5-6|.
CASSRGPGHSPLHF
TGTGCCAGCAGCCGGGGACCGGGCCATTCACCCCTCCACTTT
>.|TRBJ2-5|TRBV29-1|.
CSAIREEGPETQYF
TGCAGCGCAATCAGGGAGGAAGGACCAGAGACCCAGTACTTC
>once|TRBJ2-1|TRBV19|TRBD1
CASRGQGAWNEQFF
TGTGCCAGTCGGGGGCAGGGGGCTTGGAATGAGCAGTTCTTC
>.|TRBJ1-1|TRBV5-1|.
CASSSQGYTEAFF
TGCGCCAGCAGCTCACAGGGTTACACTGAAGCTTTCTTT
>.|TRBJ2-5|TRBV15|TRBD1
CATSPSRQGPIETQYF
TGTGCCACCTCCCCTTCACGACAGGGGCCAATAGAGACCCAGTACTTC
>.|TRBJ2-6|TRBV19|.
CASTMTRASSGANVLTF
TGTGCCAGTACCATGACACGGGCAAGCTCTGGGGCCAACGTCCTGACTTTC
>.|TRBJ2-1|TRBV5-4|TRBD2
CASSLGTSGGGYEQFF
TGTGCCAGCAGCTTGGGGACTAGCGGGGGGGGCTATGAGCAGTTCTTC
>.|TRBJ2-1|TRBV2|TRBD2
CASSKASGDNEQFF
TGTGCCAGCAGTAAGGCTAGCGGTGACAATGAGCAGTTCTTC
>once|TRBJ2-3|TRBV7-3|.
CASSSRGQADTQYF
TGTGCCAGCAGCTCCCGGGGCCAGGCAGATACGCAGTATTTT
>.|TRBJ1-2|TRBV7-6|.
CASSLDSNYGYTF
TGTGCCAGCAGCTTGGACAGTAACTATGGCTACACCTTC
>.|TRBJ2-5|TRBV24-1|.
CATSDRRGPQETQYF
TGTGCCACCAGTGATAGAAGGGGTCCCCAAGAGACCCAGTACTTC
>.|TRBJ2-1|TRBV3-1/TRBV3-2|.
CASSSVGGGEQFF
TGTGCCAGCAGCAGCGTCGGGGGCGGTGAGCAGTTCTTC
>.|TRBJ2-6|TRBV18|.
CASSPLGTGANVLTF
TGTGCCAGCTCACCATTAGGTACTGGGGCCAACGTCCTGACTTTC
>.|TRBJ2-1|TRBV5-5|TRBD1
CASSFGQGAYNEQFF
TGTGCCAGCAGCTTCGGACAGGGGGCCTACAATGAGCAGTTCTTC
>.|TRBJ2-1|TRBV27|TRBD2
CASSPSGLAGHNEQFF
TGTGCCAGCAGTCCTTCGGGACTAGCGGGACACAATGAGCAGTTCTTC
>.|TRBJ1-4|TRBV20-1|.
CSAPSYEKLFF
TGCAGTGCTCCTAGTTATGAAAAACTGTTTTTT
>.|TRBJ1-6|TRBV10-1|TRBD1
CASSSGGSPLHF
TGCGCCAGCAGTTCAGGGGGATCACCCCTCCACTTT
>.|TRBJ1-4|TRBV7-2|.
CASSLVGLGEKLFF
TGTGCCAGCAGCTTAGTGGGATTGGGTGAAAAACTGTTTTTT
>.|TRBJ1-4|TRBV10-3|.
CAIREGLNEKLFF
TGTGCCATCCGCGAGGGCTTAAATGAAAAACTGTTTTTT
>.|TRBJ2-7|TRBV5-1|TRBD1
CASSLRQGAIYEQYF
TGCGCCAGCAGCTTGAGGCAGGGGGCTATTTACGAGCAGTACTTC
>once|TRBJ2-3|TRBV6-2/TRBV6-3|.
CASSHRRVADTQYF
TGTGCCAGCAGCCACCGCCGCGTTGCAGATACGCAGTATTTT
>.|TRBJ1-1|TRBV25-1|.
CASSNPGPNTEAFF
TGTGCCAGCAGTAACCCAGGGCCGAACACTGAAGCTTTCTTT
>.|TRBJ1-1|TRBV30|TRBD1
CAWRSGTGMTEAFF
TGTGCCTGGAGGTCCGGGACAGGGATGACTGAAGCTTTCTTT
>.|TRBJ1-1|TRBV11-2|.
CASSLDGGGNTEAFF
TGTGCCAGCAGCTTAGATGGGGGAGGGAACACTGAAGCTTTCTTT